A single TCR beta chain is shown here with its context. This clonotype was found many times. No cognate antigen has been identified for it. Per-base qualities were not stored, and no clone one base away is much larger. The data stem from a study of neurological immune-mediated disorders (dated by TCRdb to between 2019 and 2020). A note on the overall study: Using UMI-based sequencing, the study compared peripheral blood TCR-beta repertoires from patients with HTLV-I-associated myelopathy (HAM/TSP), patients with multiple sclerosis, and healthy controls. The roughly 100 TCR-beta libraries covered PBMC samples along with longitudinal samples, technical triplicates, and paired sorted CD4+ and CD8+ T-cell subsets. The cohort was made up of approximately 69 subjects, consisting of some 14 HAM/TSP patients, approximately 35 multiple sclerosis patients and approximately 20 healthy controls. Beyond this particular receptor, the publication reports: Expanded clones from different subjects shared no identical CDR3 amino acid sequences, which suggests that TCR-beta repertoires were private in all groups. The highest TCR clonal expansion was observed in HAM/TSP patients, whereas the lowest was observed in MS patients, even when compared with healthy controls.

The healthy controls were volunteers from blood banks in Maryland, USA. For sorted-subset TCR libraries, approximately 910,000 sorted CD4+ or CD8+ T cells were used. Peripheral blood was subjected to Ficoll-Hypaque density gradient centrifugation to isolate PBMCs, which were then cryopreserved in liquid nitrogen. Paired sorted CD4+ and CD8+ subsets came from healthy controls, HAM/TSP patients and MS patients. cDNA was synthesized by template-switch 5'RACE using a primer with a 10-nucleotide random unique molecular identifier that tagged each TCR transcript. Each sequencing run produced over 160 million TCR-beta sequences covering 15-18 subjects. The RNeasy kit was used for extraction of total RNA. TCR-beta VDJ regions were amplified with primers for the TCR constant region and the 5'RACE anchor, using the KAPA Real-time Library Amplification kit. Sample indexes and Illumina adaptors were added in a first PCR, after which library yield was increased in a second PCR. The roughly 650 bp TCR product was size-selected on a 2% E-gel SizeSelection system after Ampure bead purification. Before pooling, library quality was checked on a Bioanalyzer, concentration was measured with Qubit, and libraries were quantified with the Kapa Library Quantification kit. An Illumina HiSeq 2500 was used to sequence the libraries paired-end at 2 x 150 bp. To increase sequence diversity, roughly 24-31% phiX was spiked into each library pool. As for the original processing: The UMI-based MiGEC pipeline processed quality-filtered reads and removed over 85% of raw TCR sequences during error correction. IMGT germline references were used for alignment of VDJ genes, and clonotypes were defined by a unique CDR3 amino acid sequence together with V-J genes. Clonal expansion, Shannon diversity and CDR3 relatedness were evaluated with VDJtools (CalcPairwiseDistances, ClusterSamples), while phylogenetic trees were built in CLCbio workbench. Using coefficient-of-variation modelling across technical triplicates, the study counted a clone as expanded if it had at least 8 unique UMIs. Using fastp at Q25 and MiXCR, TCRdb reprocessed the public reads and kept productive beta chains. Every entry covers one CDR3 protein and lists the most common genes and DNA from its rows. TCRdb, not the original authors, processed these V and J calls. The sample table shows 44,000 or so distinct CDR3 sequences, and 6% to 7% are seen once. 0.55% to 0.65% of the sample belongs to the ten largest clones.

The sample consisted of CD4+ T cells from blood. This receptor was taken from a middle-aged woman in good health.

The DNA sequence is given as TGTGCCAGCAGCCATGGGGGACAGGGAGATGCCTACACCTTC. It is translated as CASSHGGQGDAYTF. The chain is assembled from TRBV3-1 and TRBJ1-2, and 9 junction bases match TRBD1. V is cut back by 3 bases and J by 10 bases, with 9 bases in the junction unmatched. CDR1 is given as LGHDT and CDR2 as YNNKEL, both from the germline V gene (reference sequence). The CDR3 has 14 amino acids, counting the end cysteine and phenylalanine. Of all the DNA, just the CDR3 is kept, 42 bases in frame from base 1.